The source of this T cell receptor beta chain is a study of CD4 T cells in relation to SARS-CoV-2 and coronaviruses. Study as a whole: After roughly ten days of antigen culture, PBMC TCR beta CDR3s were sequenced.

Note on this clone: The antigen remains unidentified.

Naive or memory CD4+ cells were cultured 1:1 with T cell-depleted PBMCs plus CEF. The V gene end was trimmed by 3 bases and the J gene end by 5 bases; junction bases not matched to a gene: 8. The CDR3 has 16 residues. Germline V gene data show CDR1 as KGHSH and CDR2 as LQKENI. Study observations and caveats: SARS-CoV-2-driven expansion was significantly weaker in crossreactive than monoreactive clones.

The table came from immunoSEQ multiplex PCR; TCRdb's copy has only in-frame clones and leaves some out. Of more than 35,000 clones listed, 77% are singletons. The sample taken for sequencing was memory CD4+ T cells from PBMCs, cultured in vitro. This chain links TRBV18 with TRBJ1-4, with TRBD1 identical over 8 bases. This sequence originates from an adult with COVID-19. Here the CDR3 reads CASSPVDRVKNEKLFF. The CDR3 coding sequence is TGTGCCAGCTCACCGGTGGACAGGGTCAAGAATGAAAAACTGTTTTTT. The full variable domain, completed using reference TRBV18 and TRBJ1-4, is NAGVMQNPRHLVRRRGQEARLRCSPMKGHSHVYWYRQLPEEGLKFMVYLQKENIIDESGMPKERFSAEFPKEGPSILRIQQVVRGDSAAYFCASSPVDRVKNEKLFFGSGTQLSVL.